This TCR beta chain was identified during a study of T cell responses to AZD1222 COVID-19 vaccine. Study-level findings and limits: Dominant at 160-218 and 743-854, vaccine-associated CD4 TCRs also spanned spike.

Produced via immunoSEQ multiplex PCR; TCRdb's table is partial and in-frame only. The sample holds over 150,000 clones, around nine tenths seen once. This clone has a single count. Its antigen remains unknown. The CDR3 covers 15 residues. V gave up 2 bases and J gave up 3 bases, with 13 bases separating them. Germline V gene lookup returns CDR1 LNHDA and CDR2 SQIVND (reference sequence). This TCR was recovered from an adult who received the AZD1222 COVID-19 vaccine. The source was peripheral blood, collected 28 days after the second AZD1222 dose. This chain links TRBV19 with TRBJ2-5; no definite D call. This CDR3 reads CASSIRASREETQYF. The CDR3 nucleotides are TGTGCCAGTAGTATAAGGGCTAGTCGAGAAGAGACCCAGTACTTC. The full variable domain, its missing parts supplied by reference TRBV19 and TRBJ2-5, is DGGITQSPKYLFRKEGQNVTLSCEQNLNHDAMYWYRQDPGQGLRLIYYSQIVNDFQKGDIAEGYSVSREKKESFPLTVTSAQKNPTAFYLCASSIRASREETQYFGPGTRLLVL.